This record covers a single T cell receptor beta chain. TCRdb's copy holds only in-frame clones and misses some; the assay was immunoSEQ multiplex PCR. Here the sample spans about 68,000 clones, 80% to 90% being singletons. Described time point: after neoadjuvant nivolumab, at surgical resection. The data were taken from a study of neoadjuvant anti-PD-1 for oral cavity cancer. The material sequenced was PBMCs, taken after nivolumab (anti-PD-1) treatment. The TCR originated in a person between 35 and 79 years old with oral cavity squamous cell carcinoma.

CDR3 sequence reads: CAWSVSHASTDTQYF. The CDR3 nucleotides read TGTGCCTGGAGTGTGTCCCACGCTAGCACAGATACGCAGTATTTT. This rearrangement joins TRBV30 to TRBJ2-3, with D unresolved. CDR3 length equals 15 residues. CDR1 and CDR2 from the germline V gene are GTSNPN and SVGIG (reference sequence). The V end lost 0 bases, the J end lost 0 bases, and 10 bases lay between the germline ends.